This T cell receptor (beta chain) was documented in a study of blood T cell repertoires in COVID-19. The overall study: Sites across the United States, Italy and Spain contributed samples from acute and convalescent COVID-19. PBMCs, B-cell-depleted T cells, or T cells provided the cDNA or gDNA that made up the material.

The CDR3 is 17 residues long. Looked up from germline, CDR1 is WNHNN and CDR2 is SYGVQD (reference sequence). The V and J ends lost 6 bases and 1 base respectively, with 19 bases between them. Original handling: For nucleated cells, counts were estimated from reference gene primer amplification. The assay was immunoSEQ multiplex PCR, and TCRdb's table has in-frame clones only and misses some. That table supplies the V and J calls and clone size; D and trimming were determined from the DNA. The sample carries over 70,000 clones, around 89% recorded once. Sequencing input: peripheral blood. The genes are TRBV10-1 and TRBJ1-3; D might be TRBD1 (5 bases). This receptor was identified in a woman of 80 years or more with acute or convalescent COVID-19. The CDR3 is CASRSQVGNRSGNTIYF. In DNA, the CDR3 is TGCGCCAGCAGGTCACAGGTTGGGAACCGATCTGGAAACACCATATATTTT.